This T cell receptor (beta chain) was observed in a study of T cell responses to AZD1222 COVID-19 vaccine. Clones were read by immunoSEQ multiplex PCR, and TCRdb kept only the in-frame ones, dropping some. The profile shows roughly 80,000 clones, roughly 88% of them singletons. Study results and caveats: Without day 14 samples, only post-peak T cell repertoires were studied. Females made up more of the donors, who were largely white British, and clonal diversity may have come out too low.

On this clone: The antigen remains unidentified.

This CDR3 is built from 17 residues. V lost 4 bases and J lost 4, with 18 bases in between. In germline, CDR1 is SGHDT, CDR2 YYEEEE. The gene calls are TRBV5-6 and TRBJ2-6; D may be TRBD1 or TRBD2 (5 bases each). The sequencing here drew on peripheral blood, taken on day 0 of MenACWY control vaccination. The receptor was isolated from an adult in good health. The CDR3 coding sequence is TGTGCCAGCAGCCCACCACCGAGGGGCTCCGGGGCCAACGTCCTGACTTTC. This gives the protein CASSPPPRGSGANVLTF.